Shown below are 20 T cell receptor beta chains from a single sample sequenced in a study of T-cell reconstitution after alpha-beta-depleted transplantation in children. Unique molecular identifiers tagged the TCRbeta library. TCRdb redid the calling of the PCR reads with MiXCR, one entry per CDR3 protein. Of around 200,000 distinct CDR3 sequences in the sample, approximately 10% were seen once. The sequencing here drew on PBMCs from the stem cell graft donor, taken from the stem cell graft. All receptors come from a human donor who donated a stem cell graft to a child with acute lymphoblastic leukemia.

Ten or more counts support this clonotype. V and J are TRBV12-3 or TRBV12-4 and TRBJ1-1; D is possibly TRBD1 (5 bases). The germline V and J ends were trimmed by 6 bases and 5 bases, with 13 bases remaining between them. The CDR3 is made up of 13 amino acids. The DNA for the CDR3 is TGTGCCAGCAGCGATAATGCAGGGACTGAAGCTTTCTTT. Its protein is CASSDNAGTEAFF.

This clonotype was counted at least ten times. CDR3 amino acids: CASRTPAYRPRTGELFF. The CDR3 region has the DNA TGTGCCAGCAGGACCCCCGCGTATCGACCCCGCACCGGGGAGCTGTTTTTT. The rearrangement links TRBV6-1 to TRBJ2-2; D ambiguous. The V end lost 6 bases, the J end lost 4 bases, and 21 bases lay between the germline ends. CDR1 is MNHNS, CDR2 SASEGT, per germline. This CDR3 spans 17 amino acids.

The chain combines TRBV19 with TRBJ2-1; 10 bases are shared with TRBD2. This CDR3 comprises 12 residues. The V and J ends lost 8 bases and 8 bases, in that order; junction bases with no gene match: 3. Germline V lookup: CDR1 LNHDA, CDR2 SQIVND (reference sequence). The CDR3 loop reads CASQRGGDEQFF. Written as DNA, the CDR3 is TGTGCCAGTCAGCGGGGGGGCGATGAGCAGTTCTTC.

This clonotype has more than one count but fewer than ten. The chain combines TRBV5-1 with TRBJ2-4; D is perhaps TRBD1 or TRBD2 (5 bases each). V was pared by 3 bases and J by 0 bases, with 16 bases between. Looked up from germline, CDR1 is SGHRS and CDR2 is YFSETQ. The CDR3 totals 17 residues. CDR3 region: CASSWDESRLAKNIQYF. The CDR3 DNA follows: TGCGCCAGCAGCTGGGACGAAAGCCGGCTAGCCAAAAACATTCAGTACTTC.

This sequence joins TRBV7-1 and TRBJ1-2, with unresolved D. TRBV7-1 counts as an open reading frame of uncertain function. V lost 2 bases and J 8 bases, leaving 9 bases between the germline ends. The CDR3 extends over 12 amino acids. The CDR3 nucleotides read TGTGCCAGCAGCTCATTTGTCGCGGGCTACACCTTC. Residues: CASSSFVAGYTF.

This clonotype was counted at least ten times. The rearrangement joins TRBV2 to TRBJ1-5; TRBD1 might be the D (6 bases). The V gene lost 3 bases and the J gene lost 5 bases, with 11 bases spanning the gap. CDR1 and CDR2 from the germline V gene are SNHLY and FYNNEI. The CDR3 is made up of 14 amino acids. The CDR3 bases are TGTGCCAGCAGTGAGCAGGGGTATGATCAGCCCCAGCATTTT. Amino acid sequence: CASSEQGYDQPQHF. Combining the CDR3 with reference TRBV2 and TRBJ1-5 gives the whole variable domain EPEVTQTPSHQVTQMGQEVILRCVPISNHLYFYWYRQILGQKVEFLVSFYNNEISEKSEIFDDQFSVERPDGSNFTLKIRSTKLEDSAMYFCASSEQGYDQPQHFGDGTRLSIL.

This clonotype was detected a few times. This sequence joins TRBV7-9 and TRBJ2-5, with 7 nucleotides matching TRBD1. The CDR3 runs to 14 residues. With 5 bases clipped from V and 1 base from J, the junction kept 4 bases outside the gene matches. CDR1 SEHNR and CDR2 FQNEAQ come from the germline V gene (reference sequence). The CDR3 DNA sequence: TGTGCCAGCAGCGCGGACAGGATCCAAGAGACCCAGTACTTC. It translates to CASSADRIQETQYF. Filled out from reference TRBV7-9 and TRBJ2-5, the complete variable domain reads DTGVSQNPRHKITKRGQNVTFRCDPISEHNRLYWYRQTLGQGPEFLTYFQNEAQLEKSRLLSDRFSAERPKGSFSTLEIQRTEQGDSAMYLCASSADRIQETQYFGPGTRLLVL.

The V gene is TRBV12-3 or TRBV12-4, the J gene TRBJ2-2; the match to TRBD1 covers 8 bases. The CDR3 sequence is 12 residues long. With 4 bases clipped from V and 8 bases from J, the junction kept 0 bases outside the gene matches. This CDR3 is CASSWTGGELFF. The CDR3 DNA reads TGTGCCAGCAGTTGGACAGGGGGGGAGCTGTTTTTT.

This clonotype was found many times. The rearrangement joins TRBV21-1 to TRBJ1-5. TRBV21-1 is classified as a pseudogene. The CDR3 sequence is 13 residues long. This CDR3 is CASSKAGNQPQHF. The CDR3 DNA sequence: TGTGCCAGCAGCAAAGCAGGCAATCAGCCCCAGCATTTT.

This clonotype was counted between two and nine times. For the CDR3, the DNA is TGCGCCAGCAGCTTGTCGGCAGGGGGTTCCGGGGAGCTGTTTTTT. Translating it yields CASSLSAGGSGELFF. The chain joins TRBV5-1 to TRBJ2-2; 7 bases match TRBD1. The germline CDR1 and CDR2 sequences are SGHRS and YFSETQ. Unmatched junction bases numbered 6, after V lost 1 base and J lost 6 bases. CDR3 size: 15 residues.

This clonotype was counted at least ten times. The chain joins TRBV7-9 to TRBJ1-1; D perhaps matches TRBD1 (6 bases). This CDR3 has 13 residues. Germline CDR1 reads SEHNR; CDR2 reads FQNEAQ (reference sequence). Trimming removed 6 bases from V and 10 bases from J, with 18 bases in between. Here the CDR3 DNA reads TGTGCCAGCAGTATAGGGGGGGCGGCCGGAGCTTTCTTT. It specifies CASSIGGAAGAFF.

The chain uses TRBV7-9 and TRBJ2-1, with D unclear. Trimming removed 0 bases from V and 8 bases from J, with 14 bases in between. The germline gives CDR1 SEHNR, CDR2 FQNEAQ (reference sequence). CDR3 size: 15 residues. CDR3 bases: TGTGCCAGCAGCTTAGCACCTGGCACTACGGATGAGCAGTTCTTC. Translating it yields CASSLAPGTTDEQFF.

This clonotype was counted ten times or more. The chain has TRBV7-2 and TRBJ1-1; D is undetermined. The germline gives CDR1 SGHTA, CDR2 FQGNSA. The CDR3 is 11 residues long. Trimming left V 5 bases short and J 9 bases short, with 10 bases between. The CDR3 nucleotides are TGTGCCAGCAGCCCCTCTAGGAAAGCTTTCTTT. Protein sequence: CASSPSRKAFF.

There are a few counts of this clonotype. The chain couples TRBV10-3 to TRBJ2-1; 8 nucleotides match TRBD2. V lost 4 bases, J lost 4 bases, and 3 bases stayed unmatched. This CDR3 spans 14 amino acids. The germline V gene encodes CDR1 ENHRY and CDR2 SYGVKD. The CDR3 loop reads CAISAGLGYNEQFF. The CDR3, as DNA: TGTGCCATCAGTGCGGGACTAGGATACAATGAGCAGTTCTTC.

CDR3 residues: CASSSEQGLGYGYTF. The CDR3 DNA is TGCGCCAGCAGCTCAGAACAGGGCTTGGGCTATGGCTACACCTTC. The chain employs TRBV5-1 and TRBJ1-2; tentatively, D is TRBD1 (6 bases). The length of the CDR3 is 15 residues. Germline loops: CDR1 SGHRS, CDR2 YFSETQ. The ends were cut back, 3 bases at V and 4 bases at J, with 16 bases in the middle.

This chain joins TRBV5-6 and TRBJ1-2; D may be TRBD1 (6 bases). This CDR3 contains 16 residues. CDR1 and CDR2 from the germline V gene are SGHDT and YYEEEE. V lost 3 bases and J lost 0, with 15 bases in between. This chain's CDR3 is CASSYGQTSSNYGYTF. The CDR3 nucleotides read TGTGCCAGCAGCTATGGACAGACGTCCTCTAACTATGGCTACACCTTC. The full variable domain, its missing parts supplied by reference TRBV5-6 and TRBJ1-2, is DAGVTQSPTHLIKTRGQQVTLRCSPKSGHDTVSWYQQALGQGPQFIFQYYEEEERQRGNFPDRFSGHQFPNYSSELNVNALLLGDSALYLCASSYGQTSSNYGYTFGSGTRLTVV.

This clonotype has at least ten counts. Here the CDR3 DNA reads TGTGCCACCAGCAGAGCCCAGGGAAGGGCCGGGGAGCTGTTTTTT. Its translation is CATSRAQGRAGELFF. The chain carries TRBV15 and TRBJ2-2; weak D call: TRBD1 (5 bases). CDR3 length equals 15 residues. Trimming took 1 base from V and 6 from J, leaving 12 bases between them. CDR1 LNHNV and CDR2 YYDKDF come from the germline V gene (reference sequence).

There are a few counts of this clonotype. The rearrangement links TRBV6-1 to TRBJ2-7; D uncertain. The CDR3 contains 13 residues. V dropped 5 bases and J dropped 7 bases, with 15 bases sitting between them. CDR1 and CDR2 (germline): MNHNS, SASEGT. For the CDR3, the DNA is TGTGCCAGCAGTCCTACAGCCCCTCGGGAGCAGTACTTC. Translation gives CASSPTAPREQYF.

This clonotype was found a few times. The rearrangement uses TRBV5-5 and TRBJ2-1; 10 bases map to TRBD2. V was pared by 0 bases and J by 6 bases, with 9 bases of the junction left unmatched. The CDR3 totals 17 residues. Looked up from germline, CDR1 is SGHKS and CDR2 is YYEKEE (reference sequence). CDR3 amino acids: CASSLGLAGDRINEQFF. The CDR3 bases are TGTGCCAGCAGCTTGGGCCTAGCGGGGGACCGCATCAATGAGCAGTTCTTC.

This clonotype occurred many times. The chain has TRBV6-5 and TRBJ1-5, with 7 bases lining up with TRBD1. The germline V gene has CDR1 MNHEY and CDR2 SVGAGI. The CDR3 contains 15 residues. V lost 8 bases, J lost 0 bases, and 7 bases stayed unmatched. This chain's CDR3 is CASVWDSSSNQPQHF. In DNA form, the CDR3 reads TGTGCCAGCGTTTGGGACAGTTCTAGCAATCAGCCCCAGCATTTT.